The rows below give T cell receptor beta chains drawn from one sample of a study of blood T cell repertoires in COVID-19. The table came from immunoSEQ multiplex PCR; TCRdb's copy has only in-frame clones and leaves some out. The sample holds some 170,000 clones; roughly 89% are singletons and the top ten take 1.6%. The sequenced material came from peripheral blood. All receptors derive from a woman between 45 and 60 years old with acute or convalescent COVID-19. Each CDR3 is given with its conserved first and last residue. D genes are given only for firm matches. Rows give clone size only sometimes, using once, few, many, or a class for an expanded clone.

clone size | J gene | D gene | V gene | CDR3 DNA | CDR3 protein
. | TRBJ1-2 | TRBD1 | TRBV12-3/TRBV12-4 | TGTGCCAGCAGCTCCTCGACAGGGGAAGGCTACACCTTC | CASSSSTGEGYTF
. | TRBJ1-6 | . | TRBV27 | TGTGCCAGCACTACCTTCGAGTTGCATTCACCCCTCCACTTT | CASTTFELHSPLHF
. | TRBJ1-1 | . | TRBV11-2 | TGTGCCAGCAGCTTACGGGGAATGGGGTTGAACACTGAAGCTTTCTTT | CASSLRGMGLNTEAFF
few | TRBJ1-1 | . | TRBV2 | TGTGCCAGCAGTCCCCAATTCATGAACACTGAAGCTTTCTTT | CASSPQFMNTEAFF
. | TRBJ1-1 | . | TRBV5-4 | TGTGCCAGCAGCCTACAGGGTATGGTTTGGGGTGAAGCTTTCTTT | CASSLQGMVWGEAFF
. | TRBJ1-6 | . | TRBV7-8 | TGTGCCAGCAGCTTAGTGGCAATCTCCTATAATTCACCCCTCCACTTT | CASSLVAISYNSPLHF
. | TRBJ2-7 | TRBD2 | TRBV11-2 | TGTGCCAGCAGCGAGACTAGCGTTGGGTATTACGAGCAGTACTTC | CASSETSVGYYEQYF
. | TRBJ2-6 | . | TRBV19 | TGTGCCAGTAGTACCCCAGGGTCTGGGGCCAACGTCCTGACTTTC | CASSTPGSGANVLTF
. | TRBJ1-2 | . | TRBV28 | TGTGCCAGCTTGCCCGGGGGGGCCAATGGCTACACCTTC | CASLPGGANGYTF
. | TRBJ1-2 | . | TRBV12-3/TRBV12-4 | TGTGCCAGCAGTTCGTCGACAGGCTATGGCTACACCTTC | CASSSSTGYGYTF
. | TRBJ2-5 | TRBD2 | TRBV5-6 | TGTGCCAGCAGCCGTGGGGTAGCGGGAGTTTCGGAGACCCAGTACTTC | CASSRGVAGVSETQYF
. | TRBJ1-1 | TRBD1 | TRBV29-1 | TGCAGCGCCTATGGACAGGGTGACACTGAAGCTTTCTTT | CSAYGQGDTEAFF
. | TRBJ1-1 | . | TRBV4-1 | TGCGCCAGCAGCCAAGTAGGGACTATTAGGGGGAACACTGAAGCTTTCTTT | CASSQVGTIRGNTEAFF
. | TRBJ1-2 | . | TRBV30 | TGTGCCTGGAGTAGGGAGGGTGGAGGCTACACCTTC | CAWSREGGGYTF
. | TRBJ2-7 | . | TRBV30 | TGTGCCTGGACAAGGGGCTTCTCCTACGAGCAGTACTTC | CAWTRGFSYEQYF
. | TRBJ2-1 | TRBD2 | TRBV13 | TGTGCCAGCAGCACCCGGACTAGCGGGAGGGACTACAATGAGCAGTTCTTC | CASSTRTSGRDYNEQFF
. | TRBJ2-3 | . | TRBV21-1 | TGTGCCAGCAGCAAAATAACTAGCGGGGGCTTTTCCACAGATACGCAGTATTTT | CASSKITSGGFSTDTQYF
. | TRBJ2-7 | TRBD2 | TRBV27 | TGTGCCAGCAGTTTAAAGACTAGCGGGGCCTACGAGCAGTACTTC | CASSLKTSGAYEQYF
. | TRBJ1-2 | TRBD1 | TRBV24-1 | TGTGCCACCAGTGATCCAGGGGGCGCTGGGGATGGCTACACCTTC | CATSDPGGAGDGYTF
. | TRBJ1-4 | . | TRBV30 | TGTGCCTGGAGCGACCCGGGAGCCGGAGGAGAAAAACTGTTTTTT | CAWSDPGAGGEKLFF
. | TRBJ2-7 | TRBD2 | TRBV18 | TGTGCCAGCTCACCGCTCGGGGGGGCCGATTACGAGCAGTACTTC | CASSPLGGADYEQYF
. | TRBJ2-1 | TRBD2 | TRBV4-1 | TGCGCCAGCAGCCAACCGGGACTAGCGGGGGGGAGCTCCTACAATGAGCAGTTCTTC | CASSQPGLAGGSSYNEQFF
few | TRBJ2-3 | TRBD1 | TRBV11-3 | TGTGCCAGCAGAACAGGGGGGCTCGGCACAGATACGCAGTATTTT | CASRTGGLGTDTQYF
. | TRBJ1-1 | . | TRBV6-5 | TGTGCCAGCAGTTACTCTCCGGGAACTGAAGCTTTCTTT | CASSYSPGTEAFF
. | TRBJ1-6 | . | TRBV7-2 | TGTGCCAGCAGCACCCGACAGAAGCTCCATTCACCCCTCCACTTT | CASSTRQKLHSPLHF
once | TRBJ2-7 | TRBD1 | TRBV29-1 | TGCAGCGTTGGAGTTAGGGGACAGGGTAGTTTGTACGAGCAGTACTTC | CSVGVRGQGSLYEQYF
. | TRBJ2-2 | . | TRBV6-5 | TGTGCCAGCAACTCGCCCTCTAGGCTCTCCGGGGAGCTGTTTTTT | CASNSPSRLSGELFF
. | TRBJ1-2 | . | TRBV5-1 | TGCGCCAGCAGCTCGGCACCGGGACAAACGTTGTATGGCTACACCTTC | CASSSAPGQTLYGYTF
once | TRBJ2-5 | . | TRBV3-1/TRBV3-2 | TGTGCCATCCGAGGGCTAGGAGAAGAGACCCAGTACTTC | CAIRGLGEETQYF